A single TCR beta chain is shown here with its context. Participant-given clinical history determined each cohort assignment. The CDR3 sequence is 14 residues long. This sample is drawn from a study of blood T cell repertoires in COVID-19. Study details: Sites in the United States, Italy and Spain provided acute and convalescent COVID-19 samples.

Source study methods: Using reference gene primer amplification, nucleated cell counts were estimated. Assay: immunoSEQ multiplex PCR; the TCRdb copy retains only in-frame clones and omits some. Clone size and V and J calls were adopted from that table, with D and trimming inferred from the DNA. The sample has roughly 260,000 clones, roughly 86% seen once; the top ten hold about 2.7%. This clonotype was sampled from a woman aged 18-35 years who had recovered from COVID-19. Sample: PBMCs or T cells enriched from blood (not recorded which). This sequence joins TRBV7-5 and TRBJ1-2. TRBV7-5 is given as a pseudogene. CDR3 sequence: CVRSSRSQYYGYTF. The CDR3 region has the DNA TGTGTCAGAAGCTCCCGGTCCCAATACTATGGCTACACCTTC.